The entry below describes one T cell receptor beta chain. Its cognate antigen is unknown. This record comes from a study of T cell responses to AZD1222 COVID-19 vaccine. The protocol was immunoSEQ multiplex PCR, while the TCRdb copy is restricted to in-frame clones and leaves out a portion. The table includes 150,000 to 200,000 clones, 85% to 95% detected once. This CDR3 spans 14 amino acids. V dropped 4 bases and J dropped 5 bases, with 12 bases sitting between them. CDR1 is LGHDT, CDR2 YNNKEL, per germline (reference sequence). Study observations and caveats: CD4 TCRs associated with vaccination spanned spike, dominating at 160-218 and 743-854. Reportedly, nearly half the spike-specific TCRs target unmutated variant regions.

This clonotype was obtained from an adult who received the MenACWY meningococcal vaccine as a control. The sample was peripheral blood, taken 28 days after the second dose of the MenACWY control vaccine. This rearrangement joins TRBV3-1 (or the pseudogene TRBV3-2) to TRBJ2-1; D gene ambiguous. The chain's CDR3 is CASSLMALNNEQFF. Written as DNA, the CDR3 is TGTGCCAGCAGCCTTATGGCGCTTAACAATGAGCAGTTCTTC.